The 30 T cell receptor beta chains in this list originate from one sample, sequenced in a study of blood T cell repertoires in COVID-19. The assay was immunoSEQ multiplex PCR, and TCRdb's table has in-frame clones only and misses some. The table shows 200,000 to 300,000 clones, with approximately 88% occurring only once. Sequencing was performed on PBMCs or T cells enriched from blood (not recorded which). The receptors were gathered from a woman aged 40 to 50 with acute COVID-19.

For the CDR3, the DNA is TGTGCCTGGAGTCCGCACAGGGGCCACCAGCCCCAGCATTTT. It encodes CAWSPHRGHQPQHF. The rearrangement uses TRBV30 and TRBJ1-5; TRBD1 matches 7 bases. V lost 2 bases, J lost 7 bases, and 8 bases stayed unmatched. CDR3 length: 14 residues. Per the germline V gene, CDR1 is GTSNPN and CDR2 is SVGIG (reference sequence).

V and J are TRBV7-2 and TRBJ1-5, with no clear D. V lost 5 bases to trimming and J lost 0 bases, with 8 bases between them. Germline V gene lookup returns CDR1 SGHTA and CDR2 FQGNSA. The CDR3 spans 14 residues. The CDR3 loop is CASSPQSSNQPQHF. The CDR3 DNA sequence: TGTGCCAGCAGCCCGCAGTCTAGCAATCAGCCCCAGCATTTT.

The chain joins TRBV27 to TRBJ1-2, with 7 bases identical to TRBD1. V gave up 5 bases and J gave up 8 bases; unmatched junction bases: 5. Germline CDR1 MNHEY, CDR2 SMNVEV (reference sequence). The CDR3 is 12 amino acids. This chain's CDR3 is CASSPTGAGYTF. Written as DNA, the CDR3 is TGTGCCAGCAGTCCTACAGGGGCCGGCTACACCTTC.

V usage is TRBV19 and J usage is TRBJ1-2; unclear D gene. Trimming removed 7 bases from V and 7 bases from J, with 19 bases in between. The CDR3 is made up of 14 amino acids. From germline, CDR1 is LNHDA and CDR2 SQIVND (reference sequence). Here the CDR3 reads CASTEFGLLSGYTF. The CDR3 DNA reads as TGTGCCAGTACGGAATTTGGCTTACTATCTGGCTACACCTTC.

The count of this clone is one. The chain carries TRBV2 and TRBJ1-1; 9 bases match TRBD1. The ends lost 5 bases at V and 2 bases at J; junction bases unmatched: 6. Germline-derived CDR1 and CDR2 are SNHLY and FYNNEI. This CDR3 comprises 15 residues. CDR3 nucleotide sequence: TGTGCCAGCAGTCCCGGGACAGGGAGAAACACTGAAGCTTTCTTT. Translation: CASSPGTGRNTEAFF. The whole variable domain, filled in from reference TRBV2 and TRBJ1-1, reads EPEVTQTPSHQVTQMGQEVILRCVPISNHLYFYWYRQILGQKVEFLVSFYNNEISEKSEIFDDQFSVERPDGSNFTLKIRSTKLEDSAMYFCASSPGTGRNTEAFFGQGTRLTVV.

The gene calls are TRBV5-1 and TRBJ1-5; D unresolved. Germline-derived CDR1 and CDR2 are SGHRS and YFSETQ. V lost 0 bases, J lost 6 bases, and 13 bases lay in between. This CDR3 contains 15 residues. The CDR3 nucleotides are TGCGCCAGCAGCTTGGTGCCAGAGCCGGGTCAGCCCCAGCATTTT. Translation gives CASSLVPEPGQPQHF.

The chain combines TRBV7-9 with TRBJ1-3; perhaps TRBD1 as D (5 bases). The CDR3 sequence is 17 residues long. V was trimmed by 5 bases and J by 4 bases, leaving 21 bases between them. Looked up from germline, CDR1 is SEHNR and CDR2 is FQNEAQ (reference sequence). The chain's CDR3 is CASSHAGSGRSGNTIYF. CDR3 in DNA: TGTGCCAGCAGCCACGCGGGGTCGGGACGATCAGGAAACACCATATATTTT.

This clone was counted a single time. The chain carries TRBV5-4 and TRBJ2-3, with D maybe TRBD1 (6 bases). The CDR3 runs to 13 residues. CDR1 is SGHNT, CDR2 YYREEE, per germline (reference sequence). V lost 5 bases and J lost 2, with 9 bases in between. CDR3 loop: CASRTGYTDTQYF. CDR3 DNA: TGTGCCAGCAGGACAGGTTACACAGATACGCAGTATTTT.

The chain joins TRBV5-1 to TRBJ1-3; D is unclear. V lost 4 bases and J lost 0, with 11 bases in between. Germline V gives CDR1 SGHRS, CDR2 YFSETQ. The CDR3 is 15 amino acids. The CDR3 is CASSQRGVSGNTIYF. The CDR3 DNA reads TGCGCCAGCAGCCAAAGAGGAGTCTCTGGAAACACCATATATTTT.

This rearrangement joins TRBV2 to TRBJ2-6; a possible D gene is TRBD1 (5 bases). This CDR3 has 16 residues. Per the germline V gene, CDR1 is SNHLY and CDR2 is FYNNEI. The V gene lost 2 bases and the J gene lost 0 bases, with 8 bases spanning the gap. The CDR3 coding sequence is TGTGCCAGCAGTGAAACAGGCTTCTCTGGGGCCAACGTCCTGACTTTC. It is translated as CASSETGFSGANVLTF.

The chain links TRBV5-1 to TRBJ1-1; D is unclear. V was cut by 3 bases and J by 4 bases, with 16 bases left in between. This CDR3 spans 15 amino acids. CDR1 SGHRS and CDR2 YFSETQ come from the germline V gene. The CDR3 region is CASSSLGVDGTEAFF. The CDR3 bases are TGCGCCAGCAGCTCCCTCGGGGTTGATGGCACTGAAGCTTTCTTT.

The V and J genes are TRBV30 and TRBJ2-7; D is unresolved. The length of the CDR3 is 11 residues. V lost 0 bases and J 4 bases, leaving 4 bases between the germline ends. From germline, CDR1 is GTSNPN and CDR2 SVGIG (reference sequence). The CDR3 reads CAWSVQYEQYF. The DNA of the CDR3 is TGTGCCTGGAGTGTACAGTACGAGCAGTACTTC.

This clone was seen a single time. This sequence joins TRBV5-5 and TRBJ2-1, with 8 bases that match TRBD1. Germline CDR1 SGHKS, CDR2 YYEKEE (reference sequence). This CDR3 comprises 16 residues. The J segment lost 5 bases and the V segment lost 2 bases, leaving 9 bases of the junction unmatched. The CDR3 loop is CASSFSSGTGDNEQFF. CDR3 DNA sequence: TGTGCCAGCAGCTTCTCTTCAGGGACAGGAGACAATGAGCAGTTCTTC. The full variable domain, its missing parts supplied by reference TRBV5-5 and TRBJ2-1, is DAGVTQSPTHLIKTRGQQVTLRCSPISGHKSVSWYQQVLGQGPQFIFQYYEKEERGRGNFPDRFSARQFPNYSSELNVNALLLGDSALYLCASSFSSGTGDNEQFFGPGTRLTVL.

J is TRBJ1-5 and V is TRBV30, with 8 bases identical to TRBD1. Trimming cost V 5 bases and J 4 bases; bases outside gene matches: 22. CDR1 is GTSNPN and CDR2 is SVGIG in the germline V gene (reference sequence). The CDR3 loop spans 19 amino acids. CDR3: CAWFIFAGTGPPPNQPQHF. CDR3 coding DNA: TGTGCCTGGTTTATCTTCGCCGGGACAGGACCCCCTCCAAATCAGCCCCAGCATTTT.

This clone has only a few counts. This chain links TRBV9 with TRBJ2-5; possibly TRBD2 for D (5 bases). This CDR3 is built from 13 residues. Trimming cost V 0 bases and J 4 bases, with 7 bases left between them. Germline V CDR1 and CDR2: SGDLS, YYNGEE. As DNA, the CDR3 is TGTGCCAGCAGCGTAGCTAGCATAGAGACCCAGTACTTC. This gives the protein CASSVASIETQYF.

This chain links TRBV7-9 with TRBJ2-5, with 11 bases that match TRBD2. The CDR3 runs 16 residues. Per germline, CDR1 SEHNR and CDR2 FQNEAQ (reference sequence). The junction had 6 bases not matched to a gene; V was cut back by 1 base and J by 5 bases. CDR3 coding DNA: TGTGCCAGCAGCTTAGGTAGCGGGGGGGCAAGGGAGACCCAGTACTTC. Translating gives CASSLGSGGARETQYF.

This sequence joins TRBV24-1 and TRBJ2-3, with 12 bases aligning to TRBD1. Trimming took 5 bases from V and 5 from J; bases not matched to a gene: 10. Germline V CDR1 and CDR2: KGHDR, SFDVKD. The CDR3 has 17 amino acids. The CDR3 spells CATSAPGQGAHGDTQYF. CDR3 nucleotides: TGTGCCACCAGTGCGCCGGGACAGGGGGCGCATGGAGATACGCAGTATTTT.

In its sample, this clone was seen once. V is TRBV5-5 and J is TRBJ2-7; 11 bases align to TRBD2. This CDR3 comprises 18 residues. V was pared by 3 bases and J by 0 bases, with 11 bases of the junction left unmatched. The germline V gene has CDR1 SGHKS and CDR2 YYEKEE (reference sequence). In nucleotides, the CDR3 is TGTGCCAGCAGCTGGTTACTAGCGGGGGCCACGAGCTCCTACGAGCAGTACTTC. Protein product: CASSWLLAGATSSYEQYF.

This chain joins TRBV7-9 and TRBJ1-1; D is unclear. The germline V gene has CDR1 SEHNR and CDR2 FQNEAQ (reference sequence). The CDR3 loop spans 13 amino acids. Trimming took 5 bases from V and 8 from J, leaving 15 bases between them. CDR3 in amino acids: CASSGVLPVEAFF. The CDR3 DNA is TGTGCCAGCAGCGGAGTCCTCCCGGTGGAAGCTTTCTTT.

V usage is TRBV4-1 and J usage is TRBJ1-2; D may be TRBD1 (6 bases). Germline V lookup: CDR1 MGHRA, CDR2 YSYEKL. This CDR3 has 15 residues. Trimming took off 1 base at V and 4 bases at J, with 13 bases between the two ends. DNA for the CDR3: TGCGCCAGCAGCCAAGTAGGCAGGGGAATCTATGGCTACACCTTC. Its protein is CASSQVGRGIYGYTF.

Comments on this clone: This sample includes further DNA sequences coding for the same CDR3. The chain has TRBV9 and TRBJ2-5; 13 positions agree with TRBD2. This CDR3 has 16 amino acids. From germline, CDR1 is SGDLS and CDR2 YYNGEE. V shed 0 bases, J shed 3 bases, and the junction held 2 bases outside the gene matches. The CDR3 is CASSVGLAGGEETQYF. The CDR3 DNA reads TGTGCCAGCAGCGTAGGACTAGCGGGGGGTGAAGAGACCCAGTACTTC.

The CDR3 sequence is CASSRGLAGVYEQYV. Written as DNA, the CDR3 is TGTGCCAGCAGTAGGGGACTAGCGGGAGTCTACGAGCAGTACGTC. The chain couples TRBV6-2 or TRBV6-3 to TRBJ2-7, with TRBD2 matching 14 bases. This CDR3 spans 15 amino acids. Germline V gene data show CDR1 as MNHEY and CDR2 as SVGEGT. The ends lost 5 bases at V and 3 bases at J; junction bases unmatched: 3.

This CDR3 is CASSRGLRGEQYV. The DNA for the CDR3 is TGTGCCAGCAGCCGGGGACTCCGGGGGGAGCAGTACGTC. The J gene is TRBJ2-7, the V gene TRBV7-2; TRBD2 is a possible D gene (6 bases). Trimming removed 5 bases at V and 7 bases at J, with 15 bases between. The CDR3 covers 13 residues. From germline, CDR1 is SGHTA and CDR2 FQGNSA.

V and J are TRBV19 and TRBJ2-4, with TRBD1 matching 8 bases. V lost 4 bases and J lost 11; bases outside the gene matches: 10. This CDR3 is 14 amino acids long. CDR1 is LNHDA, CDR2 SQIVND, per germline (reference sequence). CDR3 sequence: CASSTLGQAPFQYF. The CDR3 region has the DNA TGTGCCAGTAGTACCTTGGGACAGGCCCCTTTTCAGTACTTC.

J is TRBJ2-7 and V is TRBV18, with no clear D. V lost 4 bases and J lost 2, with 18 bases in between. The CDR3 totals 16 residues. The germline gives CDR1 KGHSH, CDR2 LQKENI. This chain's CDR3 is CASSRLEPQTPYEQYF. CDR3 DNA sequence: TGTGCCAGCTCACGTCTAGAGCCCCAAACACCCTACGAGCAGTACTTC.

The chain recombines TRBV10-3 with TRBJ2-7; 8 bases map to TRBD1. CDR3 length equals 18 residues. The germline V gene encodes CDR1 ENHRY and CDR2 SYGVKD. Losses at the gene ends were 5 bases for V and 5 bases for J; bases not matched to a gene: 20. Here the CDR3 reads CAISFDLSPRDRYHEQYV. In DNA form, the CDR3 reads TGTGCCATCAGTTTCGACTTATCACCCCGGGACAGGTACCACGAGCAGTACGTC.

The chain is built from TRBV27 and TRBJ2-2; 8 bases are shared with TRBD2. The CDR3 extends over 14 amino acids. After removal of 5 bases from V and 3 bases from J, the junction contained 2 bases not matched to a gene. From germline, CDR1 is MNHEY and CDR2 SMNVEV (reference sequence). The CDR3: CASSVSGDTGELFF. In DNA, the CDR3 is TGTGCCAGCAGTGTTAGCGGGGACACCGGGGAGCTGTTTTTT.

The genes are TRBV9 and TRBJ1-2; TRBD1 aligns across 10 bases. V trimming: 3 bases; J trimming: 7 bases; junction bases outside the gene matches: 3. Germline values: CDR1 SGDLS, CDR2 YYNGEE. The CDR3 loop spans 13 amino acids. The CDR3 DNA is TGTGCCAGCAGCGGACAGGGGGCACGTGGCTACACCTTC. Protein product: CASSGQGARGYTF.

The CDR3 nucleotides read TGTGCCAGCAGCCAAGATCCGGGTAGCGGGGGCTACGAGCAGTACTTC. This sequence encodes CASSQDPGSGGYEQYF. The V call is TRBV4-2, the J call TRBJ2-7, with 9 bases matching TRBD2. The CDR3 spans 16 residues. V was clipped by 0 bases and J by 3 bases; unmatched bases: 6. The germline V gene has CDR1 LGHNA and CDR2 YNFKEQ.

V and J are TRBV4-2 and TRBJ1-4, with TRBD1 as a possible D gene (6 bases). V dropped 0 bases and J dropped 7 bases, with 12 bases sitting between them. The V gene's germline CDR1 is LGHNA and CDR2 YNFKEQ. CDR3 size: 15 residues. The CDR3 protein is CASSQDSGVGEKLFF. The CDR3 DNA reads as TGTGCCAGCAGCCAAGATTCAGGGGTTGGTGAAAAACTGTTTTTT.